A single T cell receptor (beta chain) is shown here with its context. These data originate in a study of technical replicates of blood from several donors. Using immunoSEQ multiplex PCR, the repertoire was profiled, and TCRdb retains in-frame clones only, with some absent. This sample carries nearly 80,000 clones, roughly 93% of them seen once, and the ten largest clones take about 0.37%. V was shortened by 0 bases and J by 8 bases, with 10 bases between the two germline ends. CDR3 size: 14 residues. Germline V gene data show CDR1 as SGHDN and CDR2 as FVKESK. The clonotype was recovered from a human donor in good health. Sequencing was carried out using T cells isolated from PBMCs. The rearrangement joins TRBV14 to TRBJ1-4; D is unclear. Here the CDR3 DNA reads TGTGCCAGCAGCCAAGAATGGGGAGAGGAAAAACTGTTTTTT. This codes for CASSQEWGEEKLFF.